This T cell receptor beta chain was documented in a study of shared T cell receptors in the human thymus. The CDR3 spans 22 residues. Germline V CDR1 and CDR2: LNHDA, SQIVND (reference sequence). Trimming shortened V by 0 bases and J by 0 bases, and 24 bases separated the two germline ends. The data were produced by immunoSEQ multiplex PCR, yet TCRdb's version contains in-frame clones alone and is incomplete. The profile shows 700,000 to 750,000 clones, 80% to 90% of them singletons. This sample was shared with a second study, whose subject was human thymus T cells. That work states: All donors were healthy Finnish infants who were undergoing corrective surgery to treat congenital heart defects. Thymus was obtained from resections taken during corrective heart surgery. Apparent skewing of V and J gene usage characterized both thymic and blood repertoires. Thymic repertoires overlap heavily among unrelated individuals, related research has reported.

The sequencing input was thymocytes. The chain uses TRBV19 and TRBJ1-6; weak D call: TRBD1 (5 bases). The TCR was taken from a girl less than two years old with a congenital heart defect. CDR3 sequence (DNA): TGTGCCAGTAGTATAGATGTATCTGGGGGACTTCTTTCCAGCTCCTATAATTCACCCCTCCACTTT. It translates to CASSIDVSGGLLSSSYNSPLHF.